These 24 T cell receptor beta chains were sequenced from one sample in a study of CD4 T cell repertoires in COVID-19. Sequencing was done directly on freshly isolated, uncultured memory T cells. Method: immunoSEQ multiplex PCR; TCRdb's copy keeps in-frame clones and lacks some. The sample contains tens of thousands of clones, about nine tenths of which appear only once. Here the sequenced sample was central memory CD4+ T cells from blood, taken before the COVID-19 pandemic. The receptor set was obtained from a human donor who had COVID-19.

DNA for the CDR3: TGTGCCAGCAATGCGGGGGGAGAGACCCAGTACTTC. This translates into CASNAGGETQYF. V and J are TRBV7-9 and TRBJ2-5, with 8 bases fitting TRBD2. The CDR3 is 12 residues long. The germline V gene has CDR1 SEHNR and CDR2 FQNEAQ (reference sequence). Unmatched junction bases numbered 2, after V lost 7 bases and J lost 4 bases.

This chain links TRBV7-2 with TRBJ2-7, with D perhaps TRBD1 (6 bases). Trimming shortened V by 6 bases and J by 6 bases, and 18 bases separated the two germline ends. Germline assignment: CDR1 SGHTA and CDR2 FQGNSA. This CDR3 has 14 residues. The CDR3 bases are TGTGCCAGCAGGCAGACAGGTAGTTGGGGCGAGCAGTACTTC. Translating gives CASRQTGSWGEQYF.

V is TRBV5-1 and J is TRBJ2-7; D possibly corresponds to TRBD2 (7 bases). CDR1 is SGHRS and CDR2 is YFSETQ in the germline V gene. The CDR3 extends over 14 amino acids. V lost 3 bases to trimming and J lost 3 bases, with 13 bases between them. This CDR3 reads CASSSSGGDYEQYF. CDR3 sequence (DNA): TGCGCCAGCAGCTCCTCGGGGGGCGACTACGAGCAGTACTTC.

The rearrangement joins TRBV6-5 to TRBJ2-1; maybe TRBD2 (6 bases). V was shortened by 6 bases and J by 9 bases, with 9 bases between the two germline ends. This CDR3 contains 11 residues. From germline, CDR1 is MNHEY and CDR2 SVGAGI. Here the CDR3 reads CASSRLGEQFF. CDR3 nucleotides: TGTGCCAGCAGCAGACTAGGTGAGCAGTTCTTC.

V is TRBV5-8 and J is TRBJ2-3; D possibly corresponds to TRBD2 (6 bases). This CDR3 comprises 15 residues. Germline CDR1 SGHTS, CDR2 YDEGEE. The ends were cut back, 4 bases at V and 10 bases at J, with 22 bases in the middle. CDR3 coding DNA: TGTGCCAGCAGCCAGGCCCCAGGGACTCTGCCGCCGCAGTATTTT. Amino acids: CASSQAPGTLPPQYF.

This clone was observed once. The chain links TRBV6-1 to TRBJ2-5, with 8 nucleotides matching TRBD1. Germline trimming cut 7 bases from V and 5 bases from J; bases unmatched to any gene: 12. This CDR3 has 15 residues. The V gene's germline CDR1 is MNHNS and CDR2 SASEGT. The CDR3 here is CASIFGDRTQETQYF. The CDR3 coding sequence is TGTGCCAGCATTTTTGGGGACAGGACTCAGGAGACCCAGTACTTC.

V is TRBV27 and J is TRBJ2-2; 16 positions match TRBD2. CDR1 and CDR2 from the germline V gene are MNHEY and SMNVEV (reference sequence). The CDR3 has 18 residues. CDR3 sequence: CASKTGLAGGRDTGELFF. In DNA form, the CDR3 reads TGTGCATCGAAGACGGGACTAGCGGGAGGGAGGGACACCGGGGAGCTGTTTTTT.

The genes are TRBV5-1 and TRBJ2-3; TRBD2 aligns across 9 bases. V shed 0 bases, J shed 0 bases, and the junction held 8 bases outside the gene matches. CDR3 length equals 18 residues. Germline CDR1 reads SGHRS; CDR2 reads YFSETQ. The CDR3 region is CASSLGPQRGASTDTQYF. As DNA, the CDR3 is TGCGCCAGCAGCTTGGGGCCGCAGCGGGGGGCTAGCACAGATACGCAGTATTTT. Variable domain in full (rest from reference TRBV5-1 and TRBJ2-3): KAGVTQTPRYLIKTRGQQVTLSCSPISGHRSVSWYQQTPGQGLQFLFEYFSETQRNKGNFPGRFSGRQFSNSRSEMNVSTLELGDSALYLCASSLGPQRGASTDTQYFGPGTRLTVL.

The V and J genes are TRBV6-5 and TRBJ2-7, with D possibly matching TRBD1 (5 bases). Trimming left V 7 bases short and J 2 bases short, with 6 bases between. Looked up from germline, CDR1 is MNHEY and CDR2 is SVGAGI. There are 11 residues in the CDR3. The DNA of the CDR3 is TGTGCCAGCAAGGACACCTACGAGCAGTACTTC. Protein: CASKDTYEQYF.

This clone was seen only once. J is TRBJ2-2 and V is TRBV6-1; no reliable D call. V was shortened by 5 bases and J by 6 bases, with 10 bases between the two germline ends. CDR3 length: 13 residues. Germline assignment: CDR1 MNHNS and CDR2 SASEGT. The CDR3 DNA reads as TGTGCCAGCAGTTGGAGTAGTGCCGGGGAGCTGTTTTTT. This sequence encodes CASSWSSAGELFF.

V and J are TRBV6-5 and TRBJ1-3; possible D gene TRBD1, 5 bases. There are 16 residues in the CDR3. V dropped 2 bases and J dropped 3 bases, with 14 bases sitting between them. The germline V gene encodes CDR1 MNHEY and CDR2 SVGAGI. The CDR3 nucleotides are TGTGCCAGCAGTTACGACAGCCCTTCAATTGGAAACACCATATATTTT. It translates to CASSYDSPSIGNTIYF.

The gene calls are TRBV11-3 and TRBJ2-1; TRBD2 aligns across 10 bases. Germline-derived CDR1 and CDR2 are SGHNT and YENEEA. V dropped 6 bases and J dropped 2; count of bases not matched to a gene: 4. The CDR3 is 15 residues long. CDR3 region: CASRASGSPYNEQFF. CDR3 bases: TGTGCCAGCAGAGCTAGCGGGAGCCCCTACAATGAGCAGTTCTTC.

This CDR3 is CASSEAGYGYTF. The CDR3 DNA is TGTGCCAGTAGTGAAGCCGGCTATGGCTACACCTTC. The chain employs TRBV19 and TRBJ1-2; the D is unclear. CDR1 and CDR2 (germline): LNHDA, SQIVND (reference sequence). The CDR3 sequence is 12 residues long. V was cut by 5 bases and J by 4 bases, with 8 bases left in between.

The gene calls are TRBV5-1 and TRBJ1-4; 7 positions agree with TRBD1. Germline lookup yields CDR1 SGHRS and CDR2 YFSETQ. CDR3 length: 15 amino acids. Losses at the gene ends were 4 bases for V and 7 bases for J; bases not matched to a gene: 10. The DNA of the CDR3 is TGCGCCAGCAGCGCAAGACAGGGTTCGGGTGAAAAACTGTTTTTT. Protein sequence: CASSARQGSGEKLFF.

The chain's CDR3 is CASRDRGQTNEKLFF. The CDR3 region has the DNA TGTGCCAGCAGGGACAGGGGGCAAACTAATGAAAAACTGTTTTTT. The chain combines TRBV6-1 with TRBJ1-4, with 11 bases lining up with TRBD1. Germline-derived CDR1 and CDR2 are MNHNS and SASEGT. Trimming took 6 bases from V and 1 from J; bases not matched to a gene: 1. CDR3 length: 15 amino acids.

This chain links TRBV29-1 with TRBJ1-4; TRBD1 matches 10 bases. The CDR3 has 12 amino acids. J was trimmed by 5 bases and V by 6 bases; bases with no gene match: 0. Germline lookup yields CDR1 SQVTM and CDR2 ANQGSEA. The CDR3 loop reads CSVGQGNEKLFF. The CDR3 nucleotides are TGCAGCGTGGGACAGGGGAATGAAAAACTGTTTTTT.

The CDR3 reads CASSSSISRQGRRGTEAFF. The CDR3 nucleotides read TGCGCCAGCAGCTCCTCCATATCCCGACAGGGGAGGCGGGGCACTGAAGCTTTCTTT. The gene calls are TRBV5-1 and TRBJ1-1; 8 positions match TRBD1. Germline CDR1 and CDR2: SGHRS and YFSETQ. The CDR3 is 19 amino acids. V lost 3 bases and J lost 4; bases outside the gene matches: 20.

V and J are TRBV19 and TRBJ1-1; 9 bases are shared with TRBD1. Germline CDR1 is LNHDA and CDR2 is SQIVND (reference sequence). The CDR3 covers 15 residues. J was trimmed by 3 bases and V by 5 bases; bases with no gene match: 7. CDR3 region: CASSGQGWGDTEAFF. The CDR3 coding sequence is TGTGCCAGTAGTGGACAGGGGTGGGGGGACACTGAAGCTTTCTTT.

The DNA for the CDR3 is TGTGCCAGCAGTTTATTCCGAGGGTCCTACGAGCAGTACTTC. Its translation: CASSLFRGSYEQYF. This chain connects TRBV28 to TRBJ2-7; possibly TRBD2 for D (5 bases). Germline V gene sequence: CDR1 MDHEN, CDR2 SYDVKM. This CDR3 contains 14 residues. Trimming cost V 1 base and J 1 base, with 8 bases left between them.

This clone occurred once. The chain combines TRBV5-4 with TRBJ2-5, with 7 bases identical to TRBD1. J lost 3 bases, V lost 0 bases, and 5 bases had no gene match. The CDR3 is made up of 15 amino acids. Germline V lookup: CDR1 SGHNT, CDR2 YYREEE (reference sequence). CDR3 DNA sequence: TGTGCCAGCAGCTTGGGTGGACAGGCGAAAGAGACCCAGTACTTC. This gives the protein CASSLGGQAKETQYF.

The chain employs TRBV4-1 and TRBJ1-2; no clear D gene. This CDR3 contains 13 residues. The germline V gene has CDR1 MGHRA and CDR2 YSYEKL. V lost 4 bases, J lost 4 bases, and 10 bases lay in between. The CDR3 region has the DNA TGCGCCAGCAGCCGAGACGAGGGCTATGGCTACACCTTC. Amino acids: CASSRDEGYGYTF.

The rearrangement links TRBV27 to TRBJ2-2, with 9 bases identical to TRBD1. Trimming took 5 bases from V and 7 from J; bases not matched to a gene: 11. The CDR3 runs 16 residues. Germline assignment: CDR1 MNHEY and CDR2 SMNVEV (reference sequence). CDR3 residues: CASSPGDRAGVGELFF. CDR3 coding DNA: TGTGCCAGCAGTCCGGGGGACAGGGCGGGAGTCGGGGAGCTGTTTTTT.

This chain uses TRBV29-1 with TRBJ2-3; 7 bases are a match to TRBD2. Unmatched junction bases numbered 5, after V lost 2 bases and J lost 3 bases. Germline values: CDR1 SQVTM, CDR2 ANQGSEA. This CDR3 contains 14 residues. The CDR3 spells CSVERGVGTDTQYF. The CDR3 DNA is TGCAGCGTTGAACGGGGGGTGGGGACAGATACGCAGTATTTT.

J is TRBJ2-7 and V is TRBV7-2; D gene uncertain. The germline CDR1 and CDR2 sequences are SGHTA and FQGNSA. The V gene lost 7 bases and the J gene lost 4 bases, with 11 bases spanning the gap. The CDR3 sequence is 12 residues long. The CDR3: CASTQRGYEQYF. CDR3 in DNA: TGTGCCAGCACCCAGAGAGGTTACGAGCAGTACTTC. Using reference TRBV7-2 and TRBJ2-7 for the parts outside the CDR3, the full variable domain is GAGVSQSPSNKVTEKGKDVELRCDPISGHTALYWYRQSLGQGLEFLIYFQGNSAPDKSGLPSDRFSAERTGGSVSTLTIQRTQQEDSAVYLCASTQRGYEQYFGPGTRLTVT.